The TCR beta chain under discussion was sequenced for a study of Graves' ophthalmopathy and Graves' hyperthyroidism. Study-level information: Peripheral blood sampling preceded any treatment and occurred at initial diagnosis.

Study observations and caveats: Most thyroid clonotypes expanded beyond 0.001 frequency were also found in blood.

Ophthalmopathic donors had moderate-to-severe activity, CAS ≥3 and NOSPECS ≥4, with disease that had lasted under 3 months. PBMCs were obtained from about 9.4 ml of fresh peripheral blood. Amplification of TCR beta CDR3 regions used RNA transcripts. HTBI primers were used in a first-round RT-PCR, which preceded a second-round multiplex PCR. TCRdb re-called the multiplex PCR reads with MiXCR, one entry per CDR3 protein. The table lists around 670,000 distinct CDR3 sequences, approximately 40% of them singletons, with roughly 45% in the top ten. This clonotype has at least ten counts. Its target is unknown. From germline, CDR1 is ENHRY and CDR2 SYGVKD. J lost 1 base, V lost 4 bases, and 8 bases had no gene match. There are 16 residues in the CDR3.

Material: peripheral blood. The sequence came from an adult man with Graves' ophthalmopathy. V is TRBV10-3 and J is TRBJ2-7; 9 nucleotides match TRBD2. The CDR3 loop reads CAISVTGTSSSYEQYF. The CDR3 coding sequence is TGTGCCATCAGTGTCACAGGGACTAGCAGTTCCTACGAGCAGTACTTC.